Below, one T cell receptor (beta chain) is given with its context. Its antigen is as yet unknown. The sample comes from a study of monozygotic twins with inflammatory bowel disease. The study's findings and limits: Part of the variability in patient repertoires may have come from differing immunosuppressive treatments. Healthy co-twins exceeded IBD patients in TCRbeta diversity as measured by inverse Simpson.

One entry per CDR3 protein, without DNA, is what TCRdb gives after re-calling the 5' RACE reads. This table holds some 170,000 distinct CDR3 sequences. Germline CDR1 is SGHTA and CDR2 is FQGTGA. The CDR3 has 16 residues. The sequenced sample was blood. The V gene is TRBV7-3, the J gene TRBJ2-2; as DNA is missing, the TRBD2 call by TCRdb cannot be tested. The clonotype was recovered from a human donor with ulcerative colitis or Crohn's disease, or a healthy co-twin of an affected twin (not recorded which). CDR3 sequence reads: CASSLRGGRAAAELFF.